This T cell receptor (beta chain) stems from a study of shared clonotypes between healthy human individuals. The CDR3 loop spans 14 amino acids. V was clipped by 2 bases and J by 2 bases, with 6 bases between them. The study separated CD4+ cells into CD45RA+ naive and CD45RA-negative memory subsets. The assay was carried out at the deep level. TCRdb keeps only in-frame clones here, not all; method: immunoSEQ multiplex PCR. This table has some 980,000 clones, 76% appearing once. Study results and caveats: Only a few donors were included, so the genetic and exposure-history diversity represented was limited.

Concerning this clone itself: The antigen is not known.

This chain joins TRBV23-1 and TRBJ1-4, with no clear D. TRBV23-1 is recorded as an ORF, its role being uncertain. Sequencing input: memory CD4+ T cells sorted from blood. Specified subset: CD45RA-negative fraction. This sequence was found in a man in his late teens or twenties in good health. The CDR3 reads CASSQPKTNEKLFF. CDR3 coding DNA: TGCGCCAGCAGTCAACCGAAGACTAATGAAAAACTGTTTTTT.